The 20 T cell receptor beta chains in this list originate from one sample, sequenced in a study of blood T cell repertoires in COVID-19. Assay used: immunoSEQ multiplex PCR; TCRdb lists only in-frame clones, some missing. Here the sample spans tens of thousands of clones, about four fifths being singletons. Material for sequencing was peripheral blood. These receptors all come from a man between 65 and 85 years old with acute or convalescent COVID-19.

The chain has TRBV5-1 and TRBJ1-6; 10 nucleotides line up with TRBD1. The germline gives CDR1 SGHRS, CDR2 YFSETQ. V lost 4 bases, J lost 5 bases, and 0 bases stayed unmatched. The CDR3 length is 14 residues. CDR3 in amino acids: CASSGTGDNSPLHF. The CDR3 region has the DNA TGCGCCAGCAGCGGGACAGGGGATAATTCACCCCTCCACTTT. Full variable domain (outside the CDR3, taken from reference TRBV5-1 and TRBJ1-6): KAGVTQTPRYLIKTRGQQVTLSCSPISGHRSVSWYQQTPGQGLQFLFEYFSETQRNKGNFPGRFSGRQFSNSRSEMNVSTLELGDSALYLCASSGTGDNSPLHFGNGTRLTVT.

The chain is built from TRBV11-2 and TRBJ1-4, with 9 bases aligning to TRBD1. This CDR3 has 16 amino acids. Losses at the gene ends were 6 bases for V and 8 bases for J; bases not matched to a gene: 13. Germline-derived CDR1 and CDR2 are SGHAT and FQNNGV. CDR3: CASSSLWDRVGEKLFF. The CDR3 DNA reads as TGTGCCAGCAGTTCCTTGTGGGACAGGGTTGGCGAAAAACTGTTTTTT.

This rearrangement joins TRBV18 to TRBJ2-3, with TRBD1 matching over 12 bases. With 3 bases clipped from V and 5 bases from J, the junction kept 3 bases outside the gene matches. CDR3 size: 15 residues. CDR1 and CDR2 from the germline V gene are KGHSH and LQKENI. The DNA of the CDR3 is TGTGCCAGCTCACCGGGACAGGGGGCTGGAGATACGCAGTATTTT. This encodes CASSPGQGAGDTQYF.

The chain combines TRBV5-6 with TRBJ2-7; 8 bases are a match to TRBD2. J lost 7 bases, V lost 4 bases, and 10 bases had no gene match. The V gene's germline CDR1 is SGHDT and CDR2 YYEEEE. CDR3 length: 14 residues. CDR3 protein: CASSREGHAQEQYF. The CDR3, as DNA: TGTGCCAGCAGCCGGGAGGGACACGCCCAAGAGCAGTACTTC.

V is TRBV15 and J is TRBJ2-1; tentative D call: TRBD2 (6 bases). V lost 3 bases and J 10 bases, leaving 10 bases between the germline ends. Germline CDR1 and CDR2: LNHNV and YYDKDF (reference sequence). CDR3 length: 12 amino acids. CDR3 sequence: CATSRPGGEQFF. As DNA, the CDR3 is TGTGCCACCAGCAGGCCCGGGGGAGAGCAGTTCTTC.

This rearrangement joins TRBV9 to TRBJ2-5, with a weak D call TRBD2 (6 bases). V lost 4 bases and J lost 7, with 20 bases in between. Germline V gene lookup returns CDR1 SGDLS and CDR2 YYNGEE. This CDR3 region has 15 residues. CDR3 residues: CASSFGKEGLGTQYF. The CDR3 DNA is TGTGCCAGCAGCTTTGGGAAGGAGGGTCTTGGGACCCAGTACTTC. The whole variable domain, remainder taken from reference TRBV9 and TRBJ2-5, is DSGVTQTPKHLITATGQRVTLRCSPRSGDLSVYWYQQSLDQGLQFLIQYYNGEERAKGNILERFSAQQFPDLHSELNLSSLELGDSALYFCASSFGKEGLGTQYFGPGTRLLVL.

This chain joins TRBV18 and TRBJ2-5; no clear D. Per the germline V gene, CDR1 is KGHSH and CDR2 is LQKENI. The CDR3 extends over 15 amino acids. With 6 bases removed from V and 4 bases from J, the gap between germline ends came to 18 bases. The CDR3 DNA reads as TGTGCCAGCTCCCCCCGGGTAGAAGAAGTAGAGACCCAGTACTTC. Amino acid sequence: CASSPRVEEVETQYF.

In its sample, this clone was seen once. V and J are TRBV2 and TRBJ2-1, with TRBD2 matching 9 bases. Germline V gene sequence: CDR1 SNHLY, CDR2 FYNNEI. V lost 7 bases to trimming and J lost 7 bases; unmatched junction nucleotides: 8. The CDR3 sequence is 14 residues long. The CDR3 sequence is CASTQRGAMNEQFF. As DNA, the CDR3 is TGTGCCAGCACCCAGCGGGGGGCGATGAATGAGCAGTTCTTC.

CDR3 coding DNA: TGCGCCAGCAGCGCCCTGGCAAGATACGGGGAGCTGTTTTTT. This sequence encodes CASSALARYGELFF. The chain employs TRBV5-1 and TRBJ2-2; no clear D gene. Germline V gene sequence: CDR1 SGHRS, CDR2 YFSETQ. V was trimmed by 4 bases and J by 7 bases, leaving 14 bases between them. CDR3 size: 14 residues. The full variable domain, completed using reference TRBV5-1 and TRBJ2-2, is KAGVTQTPRYLIKTRGQQVTLSCSPISGHRSVSWYQQTPGQGLQFLFEYFSETQRNKGNFPGRFSGRQFSNSRSEMNVSTLELGDSALYLCASSALARYGELFFGEGSRLTVL.

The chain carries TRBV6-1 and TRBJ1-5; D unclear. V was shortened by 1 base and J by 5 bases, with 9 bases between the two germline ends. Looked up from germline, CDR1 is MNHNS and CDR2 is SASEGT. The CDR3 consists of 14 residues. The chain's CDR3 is CASSEGAGHQPQHF. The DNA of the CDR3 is TGTGCCAGCAGTGAAGGGGCAGGCCATCAGCCCCAGCATTTT.

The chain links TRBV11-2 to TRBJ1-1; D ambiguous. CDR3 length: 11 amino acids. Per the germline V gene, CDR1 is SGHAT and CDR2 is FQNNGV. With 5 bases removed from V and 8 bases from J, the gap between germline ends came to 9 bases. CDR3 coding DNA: TGTGCCAGCAGCCCCGTTGTGGAAGCTTTCTTT. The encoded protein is CASSPVVEAFF.

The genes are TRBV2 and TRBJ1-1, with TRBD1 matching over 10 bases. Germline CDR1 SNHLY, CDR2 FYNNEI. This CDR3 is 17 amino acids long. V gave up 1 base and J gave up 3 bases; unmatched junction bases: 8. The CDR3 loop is CASSEGTGGWLDTEAFF. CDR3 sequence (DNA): TGTGCCAGCAGTGAAGGGACAGGGGGATGGCTAGACACTGAAGCTTTCTTT.

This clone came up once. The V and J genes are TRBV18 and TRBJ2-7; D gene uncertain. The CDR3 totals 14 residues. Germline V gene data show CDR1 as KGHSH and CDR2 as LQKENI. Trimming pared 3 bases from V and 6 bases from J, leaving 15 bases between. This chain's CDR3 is CASSPSAGLGEQYF. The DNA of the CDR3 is TGTGCCAGCTCACCTTCGGCAGGCCTGGGCGAGCAGTACTTC.

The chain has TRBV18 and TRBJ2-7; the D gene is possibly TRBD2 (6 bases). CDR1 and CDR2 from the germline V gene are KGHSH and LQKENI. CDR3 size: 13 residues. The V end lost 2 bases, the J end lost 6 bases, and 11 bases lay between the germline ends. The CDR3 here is CASSPGEASEQYF. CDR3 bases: TGTGCCAGCTCACCAGGGGAGGCCTCCGAGCAGTACTTC.

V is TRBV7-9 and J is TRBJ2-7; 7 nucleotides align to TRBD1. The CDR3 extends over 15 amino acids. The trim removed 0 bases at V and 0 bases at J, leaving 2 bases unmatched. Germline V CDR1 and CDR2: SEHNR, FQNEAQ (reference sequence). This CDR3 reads CASSLAAGGSYEQYF. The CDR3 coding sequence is TGTGCCAGCAGCTTAGCGGCAGGGGGCTCCTACGAGCAGTACTTC.

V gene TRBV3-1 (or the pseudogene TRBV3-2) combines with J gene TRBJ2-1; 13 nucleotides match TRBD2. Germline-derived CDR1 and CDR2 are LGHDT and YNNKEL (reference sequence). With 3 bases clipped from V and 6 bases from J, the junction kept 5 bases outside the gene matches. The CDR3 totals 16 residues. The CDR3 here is CASSQGLAGIGNEQFF. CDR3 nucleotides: TGTGCCAGCAGCCAGGGACTAGCGGGGATCGGCAATGAGCAGTTCTTC.

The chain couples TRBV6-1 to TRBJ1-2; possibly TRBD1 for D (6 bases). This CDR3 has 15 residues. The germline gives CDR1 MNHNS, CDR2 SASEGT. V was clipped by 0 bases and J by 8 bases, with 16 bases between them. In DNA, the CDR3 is TGTGCCAGCAGTGAAGCGTGGGCAGGGGCAGGAGGCTACACCTTC. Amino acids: CASSEAWAGAGGYTF.

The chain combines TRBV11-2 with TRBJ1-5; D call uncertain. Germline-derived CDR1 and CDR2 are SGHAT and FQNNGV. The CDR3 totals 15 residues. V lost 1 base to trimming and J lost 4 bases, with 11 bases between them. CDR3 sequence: CASSLVSGPNQPQHF. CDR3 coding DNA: TGTGCCAGCAGCTTAGTGTCAGGTCCTAATCAGCCCCAGCATTTT.

The CDR3: CASSREGQGLQPQHF. CDR3 DNA sequence: TGTGCCAGCAGCCGAGAGGGACAGGGGTTACAGCCCCAGCATTTT. This chain joins TRBV5-5 and TRBJ1-5; 10 bases map to TRBD1. The CDR3 is made up of 15 amino acids. Trimming cost V 4 bases and J 7 bases; bases outside gene matches: 8. The V gene's germline CDR1 is SGHKS and CDR2 YYEKEE (reference sequence).

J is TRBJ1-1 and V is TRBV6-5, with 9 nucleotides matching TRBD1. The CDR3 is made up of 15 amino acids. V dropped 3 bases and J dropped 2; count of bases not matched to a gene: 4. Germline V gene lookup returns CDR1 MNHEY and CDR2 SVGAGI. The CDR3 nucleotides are TGTGCCAGCAGTTATGGGACAGGGATCAACACTGAAGCTTTCTTT. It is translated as CASSYGTGINTEAFF.